This T cell receptor beta chain was obtained from a study of T and B cells in COVID-19 patients. As for the study in general: Active-infection patients were older, median roughly 65 years, than recovered patients, median roughly 37 years. Critical illness requiring mechanical ventilation or extracorporeal membrane oxygenation affected about 60% of the roughly 20 active-infection patients.

Study conclusions and caveats: Few blood samples existed from mildly ill patients during symptoms or early in severe cases.

There are a few counts of this clonotype. Its matching antigen is unknown. Blood genomic DNA input for TRB amplification was about 220-500 ng. The CDR3 consists of 14 residues. With V trimmed by 6 bases and J by 6 bases, 10 bases remained unmatched. The germline CDR1 and CDR2 sequences are KGHSH and LQKENI. Multiplex PCR with BIOMED2 TRB-A/B primer pools amplified TRB rearrangements. Via MiXCR, TCRdb re-called the multiplex PCR reads, giving one row per CDR3 protein. The sample includes 8,000 to 9,500 distinct CDR3 sequences, over 25% of them seen just once. Specimen: blood. The J gene is TRBJ1-1, the V gene TRBV18; TRBD1 matches 7 bases. The TCR originated in a human donor who had recovered from COVID-19. The CDR3 region has the DNA TGTGCCAGCTCTGGAACAGGGGCCAACGCTGAAGCTTTCTTT. Amino acid sequence: CASSGTGANAEAFF.